What follows describes a single T cell receptor (beta chain). The antigen remains unidentified. Germline V gene sequence: CDR1 SGHAT, CDR2 FQNNGV. V lost 2 bases and J 4 bases, leaving 12 bases between the germline ends. The CDR3 runs 16 residues. The diagnosis combined clinical symptoms, thyroxine, TRAb, thyroid ultrasound and orbital computed tomography scans. The source of the sample is a study of Graves' ophthalmopathy and Graves' hyperthyroidism. General study points: As the model predicted ophthalmopathy progression, it achieved a sensitivity of 65% to 71% and a specificity of more than 72%. Detected in blood as well were most expanded thyroid clonotypes with frequency above 0.001.

Beta-chain TCR CDR3 regions were amplified from RNA transcripts. First-round RT-PCR with HTBI primers preceded a second-round multiplex PCR. TCRdb called the multiplex PCR reads again in MiXCR, with one record for every CDR3 protein. Among approximately 480,000 distinct CDR3 sequences listed, approximately 15% were seen once. The sequencing sample was made of blood. The chain combines TRBV11-2 with TRBJ2-6; D is uncertain. The sequence was collected from a woman in her 30s with Graves' ophthalmopathy. The CDR3 coding sequence is TGTGCCAGCAGCTTAACCGCGATGTCCGGGGCCAACGTCCTGACTTTC. Its translation: CASSLTAMSGANVLTF.